The source of this T cell receptor beta chain is a study of blood T cell repertoires in COVID-19. Looking at the study overall: Some COVID-19 samples were acute and others convalescent; all came from the United States, Italy and Spain. PBMCs, B-cell-depleted T cells, or T cells provided the cDNA or gDNA that made up the material.

In Seattle, patients joined the study during active infection and were tracked longitudinally. As originally analysed: Estimated nucleated cell counts came from reference gene primer amplification. TCRdb's copy holds only in-frame clones and misses some; the assay was immunoSEQ multiplex PCR. V and J calls and clone size are as listed in that table; D and trimming were resolved from the DNA. The repertoire holds about 220,000 clones, with approximately 85% as singletons. The CDR3 extends over 14 amino acids. The sample consisted of peripheral blood. The chain links TRBV21-1 to TRBJ1-4. TRBV21-1 is listed as a pseudogene. This sequence originates from an older woman with COVID-19, enrolled during active disease. CDR3 nucleotides: TGTGCCAGCCCCAACATAGGAGGCGGCGAAAAACTGTTTTTT. Protein: CASPNIGGGEKLFF.